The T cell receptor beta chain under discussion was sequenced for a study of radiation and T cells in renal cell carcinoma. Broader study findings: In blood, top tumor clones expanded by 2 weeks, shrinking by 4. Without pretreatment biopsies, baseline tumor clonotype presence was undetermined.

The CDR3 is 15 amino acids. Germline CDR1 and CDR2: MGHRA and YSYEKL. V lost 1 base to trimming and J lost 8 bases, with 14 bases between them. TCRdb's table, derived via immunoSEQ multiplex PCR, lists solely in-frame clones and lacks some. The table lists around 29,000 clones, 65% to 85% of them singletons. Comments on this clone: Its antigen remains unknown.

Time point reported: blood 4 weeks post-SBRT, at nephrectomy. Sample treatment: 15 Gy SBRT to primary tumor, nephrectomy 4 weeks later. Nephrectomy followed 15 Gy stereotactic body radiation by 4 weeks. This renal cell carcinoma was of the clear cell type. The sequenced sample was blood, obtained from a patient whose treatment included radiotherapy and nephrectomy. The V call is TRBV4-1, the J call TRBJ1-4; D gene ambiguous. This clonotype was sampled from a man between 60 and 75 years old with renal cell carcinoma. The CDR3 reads CASSQGEGMYEKLFF. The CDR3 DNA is TGCGCCAGCAGCCAAGGTGAGGGAATGTACGAAAAACTGTTTTTT.